This T cell receptor (beta chain) was identified in a study of T cell responses to AZD1222 COVID-19 vaccine. This clone has only one observation. Generated by immunoSEQ multiplex PCR, the TCRdb table keeps only in-frame clones and is missing some. The top ten clones hold about 1% of a sample with some 170,000 clones, 85% to 95% of them seen once. This CDR3 region has 14 residues. V lost 3 bases and J lost 5, with 13 bases in between. CDR1 is SNHLY and CDR2 is FYNNEI in the germline V gene. This TCR came from an adult in good health. The sequenced sample was peripheral blood, obtained on day 0 of AZD1222 vaccination. This chain connects TRBV2 to TRBJ2-5; TRBD1 might be the D (6 bases). The CDR3 DNA sequence: TGTGCCAGCAGTGACACAGGGCGGAGGGAGACCCAGTACTTC. It translates to CASSDTGRRETQYF.